The source of this T cell receptor (beta chain) is a study of OX40 agonist ivuxolimab in advanced cancers. Points on this clone: Its specificity is not known.

Overall study results and limits: Dose levels from 0.1 to 3.0 mg/kg saw CD4+ and CD8+ blood T cells expand clonally by week 6. There were, on average, more expanded clones in CD8+ T cells than in CD4+.

Sequencing was performed with immunoSEQ multiplex PCR; in TCRdb, only in-frame clones are kept and a portion is missing. The data hold 57,000 or so clones, with around 86% observed a single time. CDR1 and CDR2 from the germline V gene are SGHTA and FQGNSA. Trimming pared 4 bases from V and 1 base from J, leaving 11 bases between. The length of the CDR3 is 15 residues. Blood specimens came from baseline, cycle 4 day 1, and cycle 7 day 1. This receptor was obtained from an adult with an advanced solid tumor such as melanoma, head and neck, liver or kidney cancer. This chain connects TRBV7-2 to TRBJ1-3, with D uncertain. The material sequenced was CD4+ or CD8+ T cells sorted from blood, taken in a trial of the OX40 agonist ivuxolimab. CDR3 amino acids: CASSSTPGSGNTIYF. DNA for the CDR3: TGTGCCAGCAGCTCTACCCCGGGGTCTGGAAACACCATATATTTT.